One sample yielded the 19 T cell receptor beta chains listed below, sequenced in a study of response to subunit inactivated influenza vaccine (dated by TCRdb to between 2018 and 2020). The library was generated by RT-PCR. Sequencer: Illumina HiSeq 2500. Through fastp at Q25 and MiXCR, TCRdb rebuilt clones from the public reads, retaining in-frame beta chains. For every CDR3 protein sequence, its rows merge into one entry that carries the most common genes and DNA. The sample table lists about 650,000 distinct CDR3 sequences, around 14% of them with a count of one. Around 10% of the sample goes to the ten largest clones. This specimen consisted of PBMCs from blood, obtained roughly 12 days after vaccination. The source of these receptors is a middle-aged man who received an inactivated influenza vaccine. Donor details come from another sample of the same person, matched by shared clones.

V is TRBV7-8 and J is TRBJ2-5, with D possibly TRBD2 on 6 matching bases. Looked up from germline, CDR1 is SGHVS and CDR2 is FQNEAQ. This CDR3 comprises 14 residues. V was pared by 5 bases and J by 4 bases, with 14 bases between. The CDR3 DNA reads TGTGCCAGCAGCCACCAGGAGGGTCGAGAGACCCAGTACTTC. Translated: CASSHQEGRETQYF.

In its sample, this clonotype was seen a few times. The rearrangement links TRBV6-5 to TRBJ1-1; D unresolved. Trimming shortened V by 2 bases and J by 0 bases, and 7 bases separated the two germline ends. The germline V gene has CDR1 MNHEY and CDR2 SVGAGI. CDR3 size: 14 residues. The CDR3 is CASSYRRMNTEAFF. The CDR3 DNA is TGTGCCAGCAGTTACAGGAGAATGAACACTGAAGCTTTCTTT.

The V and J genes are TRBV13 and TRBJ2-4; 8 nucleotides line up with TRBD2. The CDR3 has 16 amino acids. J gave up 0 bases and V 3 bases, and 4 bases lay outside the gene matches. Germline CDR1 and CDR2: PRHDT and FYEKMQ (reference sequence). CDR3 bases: TGTGCCAGCAGCTTTCGGGGGGGAGAAGCCAAAAACATTCAGTACTTC. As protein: CASSFRGGEAKNIQYF.

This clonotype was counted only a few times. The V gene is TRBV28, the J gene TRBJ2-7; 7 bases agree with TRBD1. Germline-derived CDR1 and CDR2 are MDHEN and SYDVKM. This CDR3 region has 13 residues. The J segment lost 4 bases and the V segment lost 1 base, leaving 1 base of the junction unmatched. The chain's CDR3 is CASSLLGQYEQYF. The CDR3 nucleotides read TGTGCCAGCAGTTTATTGGGACAGTACGAGCAGTACTTC. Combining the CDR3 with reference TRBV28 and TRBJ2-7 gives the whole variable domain DVKVTQSSRYLVKRTGEKVFLECVQDMDHENMFWYRQDPGLGLRLIYFSYDVKMKEKGDIPEGYSVSREKKERFSLILESASTNQTSMYLCASSLLGQYEQYFGPGTRLTVT.

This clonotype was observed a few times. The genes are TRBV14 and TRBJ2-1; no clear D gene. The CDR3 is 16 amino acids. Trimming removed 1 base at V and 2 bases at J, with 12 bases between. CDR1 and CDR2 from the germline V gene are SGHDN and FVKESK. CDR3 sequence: CASSQAGSRPYNEQFF. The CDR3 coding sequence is TGTGCCAGCAGCCAAGCCGGTTCCCGACCCTACAATGAGCAGTTCTTC.

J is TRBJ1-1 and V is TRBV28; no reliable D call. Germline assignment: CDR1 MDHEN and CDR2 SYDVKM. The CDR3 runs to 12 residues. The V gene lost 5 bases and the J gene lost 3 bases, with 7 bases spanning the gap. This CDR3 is CASSPPYTEAFF. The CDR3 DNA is TGTGCCAGCAGTCCCCCTTACACTGAAGCTTTCTTT.

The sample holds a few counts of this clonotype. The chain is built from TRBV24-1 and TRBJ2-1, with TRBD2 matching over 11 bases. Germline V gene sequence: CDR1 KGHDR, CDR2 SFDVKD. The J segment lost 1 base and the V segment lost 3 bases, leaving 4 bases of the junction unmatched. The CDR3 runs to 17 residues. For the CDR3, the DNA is TGTGCCACCAGTGATCTTAGGACTAGCGGGTCCTACAATGAGCAGTTCTTC. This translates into CATSDLRTSGSYNEQFF.

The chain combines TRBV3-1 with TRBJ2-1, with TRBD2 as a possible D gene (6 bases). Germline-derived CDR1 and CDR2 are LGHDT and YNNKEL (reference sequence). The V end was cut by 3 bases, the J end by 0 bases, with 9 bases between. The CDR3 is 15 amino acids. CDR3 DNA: TGTGCCAGCAGCCAGCCCGGGAGCTCCTACAATGAGCAGTTCTTC. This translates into CASSQPGSSYNEQFF.

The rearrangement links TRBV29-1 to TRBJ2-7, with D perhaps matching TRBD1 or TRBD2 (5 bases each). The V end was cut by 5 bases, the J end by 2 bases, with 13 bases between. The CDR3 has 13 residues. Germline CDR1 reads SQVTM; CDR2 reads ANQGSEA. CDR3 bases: TGCAGCGTTACCTTACGGGGACCCTACGAGCAGTACTTC. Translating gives CSVTLRGPYEQYF.

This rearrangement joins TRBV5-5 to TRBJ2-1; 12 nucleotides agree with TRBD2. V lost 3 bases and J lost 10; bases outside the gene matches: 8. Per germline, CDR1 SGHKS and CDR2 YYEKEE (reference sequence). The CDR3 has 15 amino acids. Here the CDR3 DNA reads TGTGCCAGCAGCTCCGCCGGACTAGCGGGAATCGAGCAGTTCTTC. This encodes CASSSAGLAGIEQFF.

CDR3 sequence: CASSLRLNQPQHF. The DNA of the CDR3 is TGTGCCAGCAGTTTACGGCTCAATCAGCCCCAGCATTTT. This rearrangement joins TRBV12-3 or TRBV12-4 to TRBJ1-5; no clear D. CDR3 length: 13 amino acids. V was shortened by 2 bases and J by 3 bases, with 5 bases between the two germline ends.

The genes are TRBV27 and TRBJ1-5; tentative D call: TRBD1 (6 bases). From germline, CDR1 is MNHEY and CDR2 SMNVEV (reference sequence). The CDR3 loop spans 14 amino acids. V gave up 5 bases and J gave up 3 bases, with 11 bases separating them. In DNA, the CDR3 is TGTGCCAGCAGTCCCGGGACACCCAATCAGCCCCAGCATTTT. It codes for CASSPGTPNQPQHF.

CDR3 coding DNA: TGTGCCAGCAGTTTATTCAATGGGAACACTGAAGCTTTCTTT. This codes for CASSLFNGNTEAFF. The rearrangement links TRBV12-3 or TRBV12-4 to TRBJ1-1; D is uncertain. The CDR3 covers 14 residues. Trimming shortened V by 2 bases and J by 1 base, and 8 bases separated the two germline ends.

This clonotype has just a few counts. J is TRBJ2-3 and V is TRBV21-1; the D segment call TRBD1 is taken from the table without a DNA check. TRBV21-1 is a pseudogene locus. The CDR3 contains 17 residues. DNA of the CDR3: TGTGCCAGCAGCCTAACACACGACAGGGGGCCTCAAGATACGCAGTATTTT. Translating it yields CASSLTHDRGPQDTQYF.

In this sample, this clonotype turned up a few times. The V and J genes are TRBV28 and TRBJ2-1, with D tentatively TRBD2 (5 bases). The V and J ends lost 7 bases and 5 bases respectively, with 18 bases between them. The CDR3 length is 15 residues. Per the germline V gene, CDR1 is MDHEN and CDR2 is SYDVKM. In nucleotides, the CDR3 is TGTGCCAGCACCACGGCCAGGACTGGAAACAATGAGCAGTTCTTC. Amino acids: CASTTARTGNNEQFF.

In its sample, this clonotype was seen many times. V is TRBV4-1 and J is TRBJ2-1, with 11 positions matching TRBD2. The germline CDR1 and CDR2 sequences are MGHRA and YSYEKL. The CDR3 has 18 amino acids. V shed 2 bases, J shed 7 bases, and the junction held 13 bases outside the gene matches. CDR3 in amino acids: CASSQPTYLAGGVNEQFF. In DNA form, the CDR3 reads TGCGCCAGCAGCCAACCAACCTACCTAGCGGGGGGCGTGAATGAGCAGTTCTTC.

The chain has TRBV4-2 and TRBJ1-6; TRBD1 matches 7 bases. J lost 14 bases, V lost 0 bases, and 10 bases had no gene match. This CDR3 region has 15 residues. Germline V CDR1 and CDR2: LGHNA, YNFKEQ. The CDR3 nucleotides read TGTGCCAGCAGCCAAGAAGGACAGGTTATCTCGGCCCTCCACTTT. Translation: CASSQEGQVISALHF.

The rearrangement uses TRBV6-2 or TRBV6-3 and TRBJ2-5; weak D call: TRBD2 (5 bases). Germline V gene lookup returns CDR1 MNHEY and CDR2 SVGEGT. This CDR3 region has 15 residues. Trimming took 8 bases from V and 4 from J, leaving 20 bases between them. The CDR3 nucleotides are TGTGCCAGCGGAAAAACGGACTCGACTTTAGAGACCCAGTACTTC. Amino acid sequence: CASGKTDSTLETQYF.

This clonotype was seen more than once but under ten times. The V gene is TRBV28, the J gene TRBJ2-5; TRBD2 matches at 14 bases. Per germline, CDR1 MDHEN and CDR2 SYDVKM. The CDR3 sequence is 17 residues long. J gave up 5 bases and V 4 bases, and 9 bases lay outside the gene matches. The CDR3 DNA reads TGTGCCAGCAGTTCAACCCGACTAGCGGGAGGGTGGGAGACCCAGTACTTC. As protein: CASSSTRLAGGWETQYF.